The 29 T cell receptor beta chains given below trace back to one sample, sequenced in a study of T cells after yellow fever vaccination. TCRdb passed the 5' RACE reads through MiXCR, listing each CDR3 protein once. Among about 320,000 distinct CDR3 sequences listed, about 6.6% were seen once. This sample comprised PBMCs, obtained roughly 47 days after the first yellow fever vaccination. All receptors come from a man younger than 30 who received the YFV17D yellow fever vaccine.

This clonotype was seen many times. The CDR3 DNA sequence: TGTGCCAGCAGCCAAGCTAGCGGGGGTACAGATACGCAGTATTTT. This gives the protein CASSQASGGTDTQYF. This chain uses TRBV4-2 with TRBJ2-3, with 10 bases lining up with TRBD2. The CDR3 has 15 amino acids. J was trimmed by 3 bases and V by 1 base; bases with no gene match: 1. Germline CDR1 is LGHNA and CDR2 is YNFKEQ.

J is TRBJ1-5 and V is TRBV7-2, with TRBD1 matching over 7 bases. CDR1 and CDR2 (germline): SGHTA, FQGNSA. Trimming cost V 2 bases and J 7 bases; bases outside gene matches: 11. This CDR3 comprises 16 residues. CDR3 loop: CASSLRGDRDRQPQHF. Here the CDR3 DNA reads TGTGCCAGCAGCTTAAGGGGCGACAGGGATCGACAGCCCCAGCATTTT.

The sample holds many counts of this clonotype. The rearrangement joins TRBV6-6 to TRBJ2-3, with no clear D. This CDR3 has 11 amino acids. The germline V and J ends were trimmed by 4 bases and 4 bases, with 3 bases remaining between them. Looked up from germline, CDR1 is MNHNY and CDR2 is SVGAGI (reference sequence). The CDR3 spells CASSFPDTQYF. In nucleotides, the CDR3 is TGTGCCAGCAGTTTTCCAGATACGCAGTATTTT.

As concerns this clonotype: One end of the junction fails to match germline, which may point to a read error. This chain joins TRBV5-4 and TRBJ2-1; 9 bases align to TRBD2. Germline V lookup: CDR1 SGHNT, CDR2 YYREEE (reference sequence). The CDR3 length is 14 residues. CDR3 region: CASSLGVASGGSVF. The CDR3 nucleotides are TGTGCCAGCAGCTTGGGGGTTGCGAGCGGGGGGTCGGTCTTC.

This clonotype was observed a few times. The rearrangement uses TRBV20-1 and TRBJ1-5; no clear D gene. Between the trimmed V and J ends, which lost 5 bases and 3 bases, there was a span of 14 bases. This CDR3 region has 14 residues. Germline lookup yields CDR1 DFQATT and CDR2 SNEGSKA (reference sequence). The CDR3, as DNA: TGCAGTGCTCGAGCGGGGTCTTTCAATCAGCCCCAGCATTTT. Amino acids: CSARAGSFNQPQHF.

This clonotype appeared many times. The V call is TRBV6-5, the J call TRBJ2-7, with D possibly being TRBD1 (5 bases). V was pared by 0 bases and J by 3 bases, with 12 bases between. The CDR3 loop spans 15 amino acids. The germline gives CDR1 MNHEY, CDR2 SVGAGI. This chain's CDR3 is CASSYSSTGSYEQYF. The CDR3 DNA reads TGTGCCAGCAGTTACTCGTCAACAGGTAGCTACGAGCAGTACTTC.

This clonotype has just a few counts. The chain employs TRBV24-1 and TRBJ2-2, with no clear D. This CDR3 comprises 14 residues. Germline CDR1 and CDR2: KGHDR and SFDVKD. V shed 2 bases and J shed 5 bases, with 8 bases lying between them. The CDR3 DNA follows: TGTGCCACCAGTGATTCGTGGGCTACCGGGGAGCTGTTTTTT. This gives the protein CATSDSWATGELFF.

There are many counts of this clonotype. The chain combines TRBV6-2 or TRBV6-3 with TRBJ2-7; D remains unclear. The CDR3 is 17 amino acids. Trimming took off 6 bases at V and 2 bases at J, with 23 bases between the two ends. The germline V gene encodes CDR1 MNHEY and CDR2 SVGEGT. CDR3 sequence reads: CASSYRHGGPPAYEQYV. CDR3 nucleotides: TGTGCCAGCAGCTATCGTCATGGTGGCCCGCCGGCCTACGAGCAGTACGTC.

The chain carries TRBV20-1 and TRBJ2-1; the match to TRBD1 covers 7 bases. This CDR3 is 13 amino acids long. The V segment lost 6 bases and the J segment 6 bases; nucleotides outside the gene matches: 8. Per germline, CDR1 DFQATT and CDR2 SNEGSKA (reference sequence). The CDR3 sequence: CSAPRTGSNEQFF. CDR3 nucleotide sequence: TGCAGTGCCCCTCGGACAGGCAGCAATGAGCAGTTCTTC.

The chain recombines TRBV20-1 with TRBJ1-1; D ambiguous. There are 13 residues in the CDR3. Germline V gene lookup returns CDR1 DFQATT and CDR2 SNEGSKA (reference sequence). V lost 6 bases and J 1 base, leaving 12 bases between the germline ends. The CDR3 bases are TGCAGTGCCCCTCGTCCGCGGAACACTGAAGCTTTCTTT. As protein: CSAPRPRNTEAFF.

This clonotype showed up many times. The chain recombines TRBV20-1 with TRBJ2-5; D is undetermined. The germline CDR1 and CDR2 sequences are DFQATT and SNEGSKA (reference sequence). Trimming cost V 3 bases and J 2 bases, with 10 bases left between them. This CDR3 comprises 13 residues. The CDR3 is CSASLAPQETQYF. CDR3 in DNA: TGCAGTGCTAGTTTAGCACCGCAAGAGACCCAGTACTTC.

The chain combines TRBV5-1 with TRBJ2-7, with 7 bases matching TRBD1. Germline-derived CDR1 and CDR2 are SGHRS and YFSETQ. J lost 3 bases, V lost 5 bases, and 5 bases had no gene match. The CDR3 length is 13 residues. The CDR3, as DNA: TGCGCCAGCAGACCGGGACAGCGCTACGAGCAGTACTTC. Protein sequence: CASRPGQRYEQYF. The whole variable domain, filled in from reference TRBV5-1 and TRBJ2-7, reads KAGVTQTPRYLIKTRGQQVTLSCSPISGHRSVSWYQQTPGQGLQFLFEYFSETQRNKGNFPGRFSGRQFSNSRSEMNVSTLELGDSALYLCASRPGQRYEQYFGPGTRLTVT.

This clonotype was detected ten times or more. This chain uses TRBV5-1 with TRBJ2-2, with 7 positions matching TRBD1. The CDR3 runs 13 residues. CDR1 is SGHRS, CDR2 YFSETQ, per germline. The J segment lost 6 bases and the V segment lost 4 bases, leaving 3 bases of the junction unmatched. Here the CDR3 reads CASSPDRAGELFF. The CDR3 DNA reads as TGCGCCAGCAGCCCCGACAGGGCCGGGGAGCTGTTTTTT. The full variable domain, completed using reference TRBV5-1 and TRBJ2-2, is KAGVTQTPRYLIKTRGQQVTLSCSPISGHRSVSWYQQTPGQGLQFLFEYFSETQRNKGNFPGRFSGRQFSNSRSEMNVSTLELGDSALYLCASSPDRAGELFFGEGSRLTVL.

As to this clonotype: The junction departs from germline at one end; a sequencing error may be responsible. The gene calls are TRBV12-3 or TRBV12-4 and TRBJ1-2; D remains unclear. CDR3 size: 15 residues. This chain's CDR3 is CAGSPIWATNYGYTF. CDR3 coding DNA: TGTGCCGGCAGCCCCATATGGGCCACCAACTATGGCTACACCTTC.

This clonotype appeared a few times. The chain employs TRBV6-4 and TRBJ1-1, with no clear D. The germline V and J ends were trimmed by 6 bases and 1 base, with 9 bases remaining between them. The CDR3 is made up of 13 amino acids. The germline V gene has CDR1 MRHNA and CDR2 SNTAGT. CDR3 sequence reads: CASSSGWNTEAFF. The CDR3 region has the DNA TGTGCCAGCAGCTCGGGTTGGAACACTGAAGCTTTCTTT.

The chain recombines TRBV25-1 with TRBJ2-3; D is perhaps TRBD1 (6 bases). The germline gives CDR1 MGHDK, CDR2 SYGVNS. Trimming removed 3 bases at V and 5 bases at J, with 12 bases between. The CDR3 length is 14 residues. In nucleotides, the CDR3 is TGTGCCAGCAGTGAGTCCAGGGGCATAGATACGCAGTATTTT. Translating gives CASSESRGIDTQYF. Full variable domain (rest looked up from reference TRBV25-1 and TRBJ2-3): EADIYQTPRYLVIGTGKKITLECSQTMGHDKMYWYQQDPGMELHLIHYSYGVNSTEKGDLSSESTVSRIRTEHFPLTLESARPSHTSQYLCASSESRGIDTQYFGPGTRLTVL.

The chain joins TRBV19 to TRBJ2-7; possibly TRBD1 for D (6 bases). The CDR3 runs 14 residues. The germline CDR1 and CDR2 sequences are LNHDA and SQIVND (reference sequence). Trimming left V 4 bases short and J 0 bases short, with 10 bases between. Here the CDR3 reads CASSNPGHSYEQYF. Here the CDR3 DNA reads TGTGCCAGTAGTAATCCGGGACACTCCTACGAGCAGTACTTC.

This chain uses TRBV10-1 with TRBJ1-6; 7 positions match TRBD1. The CDR3 covers 14 residues. Trimming removed 6 bases from V and 14 bases from J; junction bases left unmatched: 13. Germline V lookup: CDR1 WNHNN, CDR2 SYGVQD (reference sequence). The CDR3 bases are TGCGCCAGCAGCCCCGACAGGGAGCGACAAACCCTCCACTTT. Its protein is CASSPDRERQTLHF.

This clonotype showed up just a few times. This chain connects TRBV10-3 to TRBJ1-2, with 7 bases aligning to TRBD1. Germline trimming cut 8 bases from V and 7 bases from J; bases unmatched to any gene: 16. The CDR3 spans 15 residues. Germline-derived CDR1 and CDR2 are ENHRY and SYGVKD. CDR3 DNA: TGTGCCATCCCGAAGGGGGCAGGGGATCCCTCTGGCTACACCTTC. This encodes CAIPKGAGDPSGYTF.

This clonotype was counted only a few times. The V call is TRBV20-1, the J call TRBJ2-3, with 12 bases aligning to TRBD2. V dropped 2 bases and J dropped 6; count of bases not matched to a gene: 9. CDR3 length equals 16 residues. Germline V gene lookup returns CDR1 DFQATT and CDR2 SNEGSKA (reference sequence). CDR3 coding DNA: TGCAGTGCTAGAAGGATTTCCGGGACTAGCGGGGATACGCAGTATTTT. Its protein is CSARRISGTSGDTQYF.

The V and J genes are TRBV7-9 and TRBJ1-5; D might be TRBD1 (5 bases). Germline V CDR1 and CDR2: SEHNR, FQNEAQ (reference sequence). The CDR3 length is 16 residues. Trimming removed 3 bases from V and 1 base from J, with 13 bases in between. The CDR3 loop reads CASSLHGAGSNQPQHF. CDR3 coding DNA: TGTGCCAGCAGCTTGCACGGGGCTGGGAGCAATCAGCCCCAGCATTTT. The whole variable domain, remainder taken from reference TRBV7-9 and TRBJ1-5, is DTGVSQNPRHKITKRGQNVTFRCDPISEHNRLYWYRQTLGQGPEFLTYFQNEAQLEKSRLLSDRFSAERPKGSFSTLEIQRTEQGDSAMYLCASSLHGAGSNQPQHFGDGTRLSIL.

This clonotype was counted at least ten times. The chain has TRBV4-3 and TRBJ2-7, with D possibly matching TRBD2 (5 bases). CDR3 length: 14 residues. The V end was cut by 0 bases, the J end by 3 bases, with 9 bases between. Germline CDR1 and CDR2: LGHNA and YSLEER. The CDR3 is CASSQDPGSYEQYF. In DNA, the CDR3 is TGCGCCAGCAGCCAAGATCCGGGAAGCTACGAGCAGTACTTC.

This clonotype occurred a few times. The chain recombines TRBV5-8 with TRBJ1-2; D possibly corresponds to TRBD1 (6 bases). The CDR3 length is 15 residues. With 4 bases removed from V and 7 bases from J, the gap between germline ends came to 20 bases. Germline CDR1 reads SGHTS; CDR2 reads YDEGEE. In DNA, the CDR3 is TGTGCCAGCAGCATCAGACAGGCCGGACTAACTGGCTACACCTTC. Its protein product is CASSIRQAGLTGYTF.

This clonotype has a handful of counts. V is TRBV7-2 and J is TRBJ2-7, with TRBD2 matching over 8 bases. After removal of 2 bases from V and 4 bases from J, the junction contained 4 bases not matched to a gene. The germline V gene encodes CDR1 SGHTA and CDR2 FQGNSA. The CDR3 covers 14 residues. This chain's CDR3 is CASSLLAGRYEQYF. The CDR3, as DNA: TGTGCCAGCAGCTTACTAGCGGGCAGGTACGAGCAGTACTTC.

This clonotype was picked up many times. The chain recombines TRBV12-5 with TRBJ2-4, with unresolved D. Germline values: CDR1 LGHNT, CDR2 FRNRAP. CDR3 length: 15 amino acids. Trimming took off 4 bases at V and 0 bases at J, with 10 bases between the two ends. The CDR3 DNA reads TGTGCTAGTGGTTCCCCTACCCTAGCCAAAAACATTCAGTACTTC. Translating it yields CASGSPTLAKNIQYF.

This rearrangement joins TRBV6-6 to TRBJ2-4, with no clear D. CDR3 length equals 13 residues. Germline V gene lookup returns CDR1 MNHNY and CDR2 SVGAGI (reference sequence). V lost 7 bases and J lost 7, with 14 bases in between. The CDR3 DNA is TGTGCCAGCATTGGACGCACCGATAACATTCAGTACTTC. Translation: CASIGRTDNIQYF.

This clonotype has only a few counts. The J gene is TRBJ2-7, the V gene TRBV5-1; 7 nucleotides match TRBD1. V was clipped by 4 bases and J by 3 bases; unmatched bases: 4. Germline V gene data show CDR1 as SGHRS and CDR2 as YFSETQ. This CDR3 is 13 amino acids long. The CDR3 coding sequence is TGCGCCAGCAGCAAGACAGGGATCTACGAGCAGTACTTC. It yields the protein CASSKTGIYEQYF.

This clonotype was seen a few times. CDR3 protein: CASSCRRVTEAFF. In nucleotides, the CDR3 is TGTGCCAGCAGCTGCCGGAGGGTCACTGAAGCTTTCTTT. This chain joins TRBV21-1 and TRBJ1-1. TRBV21-1 is a pseudogene segment. CDR3 size: 13 residues.

The chain has TRBV7-9 and TRBJ1-1; 7 bases are a match to TRBD1. Germline CDR1 reads SEHNR; CDR2 reads FQNEAQ (reference sequence). CDR3 size: 14 residues. Trimming at V came to 5 bases and at J to 3 bases, leaving 6 bases not matched to a gene. In DNA form, the CDR3 reads TGTGCCAGCAGCCTAGGGACAGCGTACACTGAAGCTTTCTTT. Translated: CASSLGTAYTEAFF.